This is a list of T cell receptor beta chains from one sample in a study of CD8 T cells in Susac syndrome. TCRdb re-called the immunoSEQ multiplex PCR reads with MiXCR, one entry per CDR3 protein. The data contain about 250,000 distinct CDR3 sequences, 93% of them seen just once; the ten biggest clones take up roughly 0.07%. The sequenced sample was CD4+ T cells from PBMCs. All receptors derive from a human donor with multiple sclerosis. CDR3s include the opening cysteine and the closing phenylalanine or tryptophan. D genes are given only for firm matches. Where a row states a size, it is once, few, many or the class of an expanded clone; other rows omit it.

j_call	clone_size	v_call	d_call	cdr3_aa	cdr3_nt
TRBJ1-3	-	TRBV28	-	CASSLWNTIYF	TGTGCCAGCAGTTTATGGAACACCATATATTTT
TRBJ2-6	-	TRBV9	-	CASSRSPGKNSGANVLTF	TGTGCCAGCAGCCGTAGCCCAGGGAAAAACTCTGGGGCCAACGTCCTGACTTTC
TRBJ1-2	-	TRBV28	-	CASSFGQLGYTF	TGTGCCAGCAGTTTCGGCCAACTGGGCTACACCTTC
TRBJ2-3	-	TRBV7-9	TRBD1	CASSLVGQGSGLGTDTQYF	TGTGCCAGCAGCTTAGTCGGACAGGGAAGTGGATTGGGCACAGATACGCAGTATTTT
TRBJ2-2	-	TRBV4-2	TRBD1	CASSQAGTGFSNTGELFF	TGTGCCAGCAGCCAAGCCGGGACAGGGTTCTCGAACACCGGGGAGCTGTTTTTT
TRBJ2-1	-	TRBV24-1	TRBD1	CATSDRWTGVVDEQFF	TGTGCCACCAGTGATAGATGGACAGGTGTGGTCGATGAGCAGTTCTTC
TRBJ1-1	once	TRBV20-1	-	CSARDGRYTEAFF	TGCAGTGCTAGAGACGGGAGATACACTGAAGCTTTCTTT
TRBJ2-3	-	TRBV7-3	TRBD2	CASSFRAGGGDTQYF	TGTGCCAGCAGCTTCCGAGCGGGAGGCGGCGATACGCAGTATTTT
TRBJ2-5	-	TRBV5-1	TRBD2	CASSLASGSQETQYF	TGCGCCAGCAGCTTGGCTAGCGGCTCCCAAGAGACCCAGTACTTC
TRBJ1-4	-	TRBV4-1	-	CASSQDPDATNEKLFF	TGCGCCAGCAGCCAAGATCCAGACGCAACTAATGAAAAACTGTTTTTT
TRBJ2-3	-	TRBV19	TRBD2	CASSTQPRAGNTQYF	TGTGCCAGTAGTACCCAGCCTAGAGCGGGAAATACGCAGTATTTT
TRBJ1-3	-	TRBV30	-	CAWAPSSGNTIYF	TGTGCCTGGGCCCCGAGCTCTGGAAACACCATATATTTT
TRBJ2-7	-	TRBV6-6	-	CASSYVGYEQYF	TGTGCCAGCAGTTACGTGGGCTACGAGCAGTACTTC
TRBJ1-1	once	TRBV15	TRBD1	CATSDGTASTEAFF	TGTGCCACCAGCGACGGGACAGCCTCCACTGAAGCTTTCTTT
TRBJ1-6	-	TRBV5-6	-	CASSLGSSGNYNSPLHF	TGTGCCAGCAGCCTGGGGTCCTCGGGGAACTATAATTCACCCCTCCACTTT
TRBJ2-2	-	TRBV20-1	TRBD2	CSARTTSANTGELFF	TGCAGTGCTAGGACTACTAGCGCAAACACCGGGGAGCTGTTTTTT
TRBJ1-2	-	TRBV29-1	-	CSVDGYYGYTF	TGCAGCGTTGACGGGTACTATGGCTACACCTTC
TRBJ1-4	-	TRBV28	-	CASTETATNEKLFF	TGTGCCAGCACCGAGACAGCAACTAATGAAAAACTGTTTTTT
TRBJ2-4	-	TRBV3-1	-	CASSQLQGGDKNIQYF	TGTGCCAGCAGCCAATTACAGGGAGGAGACAAAAACATTCAGTACTTC
TRBJ1-2	-	TRBV5-4	TRBD1	CASGSSGAGGYGYTF	TGTGCCAGCGGATCGAGTGGGGCAGGGGGCTATGGCTACACCTTC
TRBJ1-1	once	TRBV29-1	-	CSAQLGNTEAFF	TGCAGCGCCCAGCTCGGCAACACTGAAGCTTTCTTT
TRBJ2-2	-	TRBV30	-	CAWSWGGELFF	TGTGCCTGGAGCTGGGGCGGGGAGCTGTTTTTT
TRBJ1-4	-	TRBV20-1	TRBD1	CSAIRDRAAEKLFF	TGCAGTGCCATCCGGGACAGGGCGGCTGAAAAACTGTTTTTT
TRBJ2-5	-	TRBV7-2	TRBD2	CASSLSAGGETQYF	TGTGCCAGCAGCTTGTCCGCGGGGGGAGAGACCCAGTACTTC
TRBJ1-5	-	TRBV20-1	TRBD1	CSARGLSGQGAISNQPQHF	TGCAGTGCTAGAGGTTTGTCGGGACAGGGGGCCATTAGCAATCAGCCCCAGCATTTT
TRBJ2-1	once	TRBV3-1	-	CASKGGRKSYNEQFF	TGTGCCAGCAAGGGGGGGCGAAAATCCTACAATGAGCAGTTCTTC
TRBJ2-1	-	TRBV23-1	-	CASSSLGPGDNEQFF	TGCGCCAGCAGCAGTCTCGGCCCAGGGGACAATGAGCAGTTCTTC
TRBJ1-2	-	TRBV19	TRBD1	CASSIIGQGEYGYTF	TGTGCCAGTAGTATAATAGGGCAGGGGGAATATGGCTACACCTTC
TRBJ2-1	-	TRBV20-1	-	CSATPAGRRRNYNEQFF	TGCAGTGCTACCCCAGCGGGCCGAAGACGAAATTACAATGAGCAGTTCTTC
TRBJ2-7	few	TRBV12-3/TRBV12-4	-	CASSLTVSYEQYF	TGTGCCAGCAGTTTAACCGTCTCCTACGAGCAGTACTTC
TRBJ1-5	-	TRBV19	TRBD1	CATFPSGTGSNQPQHF	TGTGCCACCTTCCCCTCCGGGACAGGGTCAAATCAGCCCCAGCATTTT
TRBJ1-4	-	TRBV20-1	-	CSAAVPGRANEKLFF	TGCAGTGCTGCGGTTCCGGGGCGGGCTAATGAAAAACTGTTTTTT
TRBJ1-2	-	TRBV27	-	CASSLSGEYGYTF	TGTGCCAGCAGTTTATCCGGAGAATATGGCTACACCTTC
TRBJ2-3	-	TRBV5-8	-	CASSLDQGADTQYF	TGTGCCAGCAGCTTGGATCAGGGCGCAGATACGCAGTATTTT
TRBJ2-3	-	TRBV14	TRBD1	CASSRWDRPGTDTQYF	TGTGCCAGCAGCCGATGGGACAGACCGGGGACAGATACGCAGTATTTT
TRBJ2-3	-	TRBV5-4	TRBD2	CASTRGGGARDTQYF	TGTGCCAGCACCCGTGGCGGGGGGGCTCGAGATACGCAGTATTTT
TRBJ1-2	-	TRBV19	-	CASSNGPDKNYGYTF	TGTGCCAGTAGTAACGGCCCCGACAAGAACTATGGCTACACCTTC
TRBJ1-2	few	TRBV6-5	-	CASSYSPGDHGYTF	TGTGCCAGCAGTTACTCCCCAGGGGACCATGGCTACACCTTC
TRBJ2-1	-	TRBV18	-	CASSGLAPAYNEQFF	TGTGCCAGCTCAGGACTCGCCCCGGCGTACAATGAGCAGTTCTTC
TRBJ1-1	-	TRBV19	-	CASSIGLVTLANTEAFF	TGTGCCAGTAGTATAGGTCTAGTGACACTGGCGAACACTGAAGCTTTCTTT
TRBJ2-7	-	TRBV3-1	-	CASSQGREQYF	TGTGCCAGCAGCCAAGGTCGTGAGCAGTACTTC